The 15 T cell receptor beta chains listed next were all sequenced from one sample in a study of blood T cell repertoires in COVID-19. Produced via immunoSEQ multiplex PCR; TCRdb's table is partial and in-frame only. This table has 150,000 to 200,000 clones, about 85% appearing once. Sample: peripheral blood. Every receptor here comes from a man in his sixties who had recovered from COVID-19.

The chain links TRBV28 to TRBJ2-7; 7 bases are shared with TRBD2. J was trimmed by 7 bases and V by 6 bases; bases with no gene match: 9. Germline-derived CDR1 and CDR2 are MDHEN and SYDVKM. This CDR3 has 13 residues. Written as DNA, the CDR3 is TGTGCCAGCAGAAAAAGCGGGGTACGGGAGCAGTACTTC. This codes for CASRKSGVREQYF.

The chain is built from TRBV15 and TRBJ2-5, with 8 positions matching TRBD1. The CDR3 length is 13 residues. Trimming at V came to 8 bases and at J to 2 bases, leaving 4 bases not matched to a gene. CDR1 and CDR2 from the germline V gene are LNHNV and YYDKDF (reference sequence). The CDR3 nucleotides are TGTGCCACCGGACAGGGCGGACAAGAGACCCAGTACTTC. It codes for CATGQGGQETQYF.

The rearrangement links TRBV11-2 to TRBJ2-3; possible D gene TRBD2, 6 bases. The V and J ends lost 2 bases and 3 bases respectively, with 12 bases between them. The CDR3 sequence is 15 residues long. Germline V gives CDR1 SGHAT, CDR2 FQNNGV. The CDR3 is CASSLKGGETDTQYF. The CDR3 DNA sequence: TGTGCCAGCAGCTTAAAGGGCGGGGAAACAGATACGCAGTATTTT.

V gene TRBV6-6 combines with J gene TRBJ1-2; 9 bases line up with TRBD1. With 5 bases clipped from V and 3 bases from J, the junction kept 7 bases outside the gene matches. The CDR3 length is 15 residues. Germline values: CDR1 MNHNY, CDR2 SVGAGI (reference sequence). The CDR3 coding sequence is TGTGCCAGCAGTCCCTCCGGGACAGGGCACTATGGCTACACCTTC. This gives the protein CASSPSGTGHYGYTF.

The V gene is TRBV5-4, the J gene TRBJ2-7; 7 bases map to TRBD1. This CDR3 region has 15 residues. With 2 bases clipped from V and 0 bases from J, the junction kept 5 bases outside the gene matches. Germline V lookup: CDR1 SGHNT, CDR2 YYREEE (reference sequence). CDR3: CASSFGQESSYEQYF. Written as DNA, the CDR3 is TGTGCCAGCAGCTTCGGACAGGAAAGCTCCTACGAGCAGTACTTC.

The chain links TRBV7-9 to TRBJ2-5; the match to TRBD1 covers 7 bases. Germline values: CDR1 SEHNR, CDR2 FQNEAQ (reference sequence). The ends lost 11 bases at V and 1 base at J; junction bases unmatched: 10. The CDR3 covers 14 residues. CDR3 DNA sequence: TGTGCCGGAACTAGACAGGGAACCCAAGAGACCCAGTACTTC. Its protein is CAGTRQGTQETQYF.

The chain couples TRBV5-8 to TRBJ1-5, with TRBD1 identical over 7 bases. V dropped 5 bases and J dropped 4; count of bases not matched to a gene: 6. Germline CDR1 and CDR2: SGHTS and YDEGEE. There are 14 residues in the CDR3. CDR3 DNA: TGTGCCAGCAGATACCGGGACAGAAATCAGCCCCAGCATTTT. Protein product: CASRYRDRNQPQHF.

The V gene is TRBV2, the J gene TRBJ2-2, with TRBD1 matching 7 bases. The CDR3 totals 14 residues. Trimming removed 7 bases from V and 0 bases from J; junction bases left unmatched: 2. CDR1 SNHLY and CDR2 FYNNEI come from the germline V gene. CDR3 in amino acids: CASMTGTNTGELFF. CDR3 nucleotides: TGTGCCAGCATGACAGGGACGAACACCGGGGAGCTGTTTTTT. The whole variable domain, filled in from reference TRBV2 and TRBJ2-2, reads EPEVTQTPSHQVTQMGQEVILRCVPISNHLYFYWYRQILGQKVEFLVSFYNNEISEKSEIFDDQFSVERPDGSNFTLKIRSTKLEDSAMYFCASMTGTNTGELFFGEGSRLTVL.

This chain uses TRBV29-1 with TRBJ1-1, with 8 bases identical to TRBD1. CDR3 size: 12 residues. The germline CDR1 and CDR2 sequences are SQVTM and ANQGSEA. Trimming removed 7 bases from V and 6 bases from J; junction bases left unmatched: 7. The CDR3, as DNA: TGCAGCGCTGGGACAGGAAGGTCTGAAGCTTTCTTT. Protein product: CSAGTGRSEAFF.

This clone was found a few times. J is TRBJ1-1 and V is TRBV5-4; D perhaps matches TRBD1 (6 bases). Germline CDR1 is SGHNT and CDR2 is YYREEE (reference sequence). With 0 bases removed from V and 3 bases from J, the gap between germline ends came to 9 bases. The CDR3 spans 14 residues. The CDR3 is CASSLGQVDTEAFF. CDR3 nucleotides: TGTGCCAGCAGCTTGGGACAGGTTGACACTGAAGCTTTCTTT. The entire variable domain, with the rest obtained from reference TRBV5-4 and TRBJ1-1, is as follows: ETGVTQSPTHLIKTRGQQVTLRCSSQSGHNTVSWYQQALGQGPQFIFQYYREEENGRGNFPPRFSGLQFPNYSSELNVNALELDDSALYLCASSLGQVDTEAFFGQGTRLTVV.

CDR3 residues: CASSIVAPGLPLWGIQYF. DNA for the CDR3: TGTGCCAGTAGTATTGTAGCCCCGGGACTCCCGCTATGGGGCATTCAGTACTTC. The V gene is TRBV19, the J gene TRBJ2-4; TRBD2 might be the D (6 bases). V gave up 3 bases and J gave up 9 bases, with 27 bases separating them. The germline CDR1 and CDR2 sequences are LNHDA and SQIVND (reference sequence). This CDR3 contains 18 residues.

The chain combines TRBV18 with TRBJ1-4, with 8 bases aligning to TRBD1. V dropped 3 bases and J dropped 12; count of bases not matched to a gene: 9. CDR3 size: 14 residues. The germline V gene has CDR1 KGHSH and CDR2 LQKENI. CDR3 sequence: CASSPGQAVGELFF. CDR3 coding DNA: TGTGCCAGCTCACCGGGACAGGCTGTCGGAGAACTGTTTTTT.

The chain couples TRBV6-5 to TRBJ1-5, with TRBD1 as a possible D gene (5 bases). Germline V gives CDR1 MNHEY, CDR2 SVGAGI. V lost 7 bases and J 1 base, leaving 11 bases between the germline ends. The CDR3 loop spans 14 amino acids. CDR3 DNA: TGTGCCAGCAACGGGGGAGGGAGCAATCAGCCCCAGCATTTT. It codes for CASNGGGSNQPQHF.

V gene TRBV7-2 combines with J gene TRBJ2-1, with 7 nucleotides matching TRBD1. CDR1 is SGHTA and CDR2 is FQGNSA in the germline V gene. The CDR3 has 14 amino acids. Trimming removed 5 bases from V and 8 bases from J; junction bases left unmatched: 9. The CDR3 sequence is CASSDRVGGDEQFF. Written as DNA, the CDR3 is TGTGCCAGCAGCGACAGGGTAGGAGGCGATGAGCAGTTCTTC.

This clone was observed a handful of times. The chain recombines TRBV6-2 or TRBV6-3 with TRBJ2-1; D unclear. Germline V gives CDR1 MNHEY, CDR2 SVGEGT. Trimming cost V 6 bases and J 2 bases, with 14 bases left between them. This CDR3 comprises 15 residues. The CDR3 DNA follows: TGTGCCAGCAGCATAGAGCGAGAAACCTACAATGAGCAGTTCTTC. Protein sequence: CASSIERETYNEQFF.